Listed below are T cell receptor beta chains from one sample, sequenced in a study of CD4 T cells in relation to SARS-CoV-2 and coronaviruses. No cognate antigen is known for these TCRs. TCRdb's table, derived via immunoSEQ multiplex PCR, lists solely in-frame clones and lacks some. Among approximately 30,000 clones listed, 74% were seen once. The sequencing sample was made of CD4+ T cells from PBMCs, cultured in vitro. All receptors come from a human donor in good health. Each CDR3 is given with its conserved first and last residue. The D gene is left open where the match is weak. Size values are once, few and many counts, or a class for expanded clones, and some rows have none.

v_call	d_call	j_call	clone_size	cdr3_nt	cdr3_aa
TRBV11-3	TRBD2	TRBJ2-1	-	TGTGCCAGCAGCCCCTCCGGGACTAAAATCTCCTACAATGAGCAGTTCTTC	CASSPSGTKISYNEQFF
TRBV19	-	TRBJ2-5	-	TGTGCCAGTAGTATTGGACTTGCCTTGGAGACCCAGTACTTC	CASSIGLALETQYF
TRBV4-2	TRBD2	TRBJ2-1	-	TGTGCCAGCAGCCAAGATGGGACTAGCACCGAGCAGTTCTTC	CASSQDGTSTEQFF
TRBV7-6	TRBD1	TRBJ1-4	-	TGTGCCAGCAGCTTAGCGCTGGGACAGGGTATCGAAAAACTGTTTTTT	CASSLALGQGIEKLFF
TRBV2	-	TRBJ1-6	-	TGTGCCAGCAGTGAAAATAATGGGGCTGGCTCACCCCTCCACTTT	CASSENNGAGSPLHF
TRBV6-2/TRBV6-3	TRBD2	TRBJ2-1	-	TGTGCCAGCAGTTACCAGCTAGCGGCCTATTCTGAGCAGTTCTTC	CASSYQLAAYSEQFF
TRBV7-2	TRBD2	TRBJ2-7	-	TGTGCCAGCAGCCCCTGGGGACTAGCGGGGCAACGCTCCTACGAGCAGTACTTC	CASSPWGLAGQRSYEQYF
TRBV2	TRBD2	TRBJ2-7	few	TGTGCCAGCAGCGAACTAGCGGGGGGGTCCTACGAGCAGTACTTC	CASSELAGGSYEQYF
TRBV19	TRBD1	TRBJ1-4	-	TGTGCCAGTAGTCCCGGGACAGGGGGAAACCCCGAATTT	CASSPGTGGNPEF
TRBV7-2	-	TRBJ2-3	-	TGTGCCAGCAGCTTACGCTACCCAGATACGCAGTATTTT	CASSLRYPDTQYF
TRBV10-2	-	TRBJ1-1	-	TGCGCCAGCAGTGAGTCGGCCGTAATGGGTGAAGCTTTCTTT	CASSESAVMGEAFF
TRBV12-3/TRBV12-4	TRBD1	TRBJ2-7	-	TGTGCCAGCAGTCTAGGGACAGGGGCCGAGCAGTACTTC	CASSLGTGAEQYF
TRBV19	TRBD2	TRBJ2-3	-	TGTGCCAGTAGTAGCGGGACTAGCGGGTGGGGAGATACGCAGTATTTT	CASSSGTSGWGDTQYF
TRBV6-5	TRBD1	TRBJ1-5	few	TGTGCCAGCAGCCCCCTCGGGACAGGGGCTCAGCCCCAGCATTTT	CASSPLGTGAQPQHF
TRBV5-1	-	TRBJ2-5	few	TGCGCCAGCAGCTTGGGGGGTCAGTCGGGTCGGGAGACCCAGTACTTC	CASSLGGQSGRETQYF
TRBV18	TRBD1	TRBJ2-7	-	TGTGCCAGCTCACCTGGGACAGGGGCCGGGGAGCAGTACTTC	CASSPGTGAGEQYF
TRBV3-1/TRBV3-2	-	TRBJ2-3	-	TGTGCCAGCAGCCAACTGGTTTGGGATACGCAGTATTTT	CASSQLVWDTQYF
TRBV29-1	-	TRBJ2-5	-	TGCAGCGTTGAAGATCAAGAGACCCAGTACTTC	CSVEDQETQYF
TRBV13	TRBD1	TRBJ2-7	-	TGTGCCAGCAGCGGAGCCGGGACAGGGGACTCCTACGAGCAGTACTTC	CASSGAGTGDSYEQYF
TRBV5-4	-	TRBJ1-1	-	TGTGCCAGCAGCTTTAGAGGGAACACTGAAGCTTTCTTT	CASSFRGNTEAFF
TRBV7-2	-	TRBJ2-7	-	TGTGCCAGCAGCTTAGTGTCGGCATATTTCTACGAGCAGTACTTC	CASSLVSAYFYEQYF
TRBV20-1	-	TRBJ2-5	-	TGCAGTGCTCAGTCCCAGACCCAGTACTTC	CSAQSQTQYF
TRBV6-5	-	TRBJ1-2	few	TGTGCCAGCAGGCCCCGGGACGGCGGGAACTATGGCTACACCTTC	CASRPRDGGNYGYTF
TRBV5-1	-	TRBJ2-7	once	TGCGCCAGCAGGGAAGATACAGTCCGGTACGAGCAGTACTTC	CASREDTVRYEQYF
TRBV5-1	-	TRBJ2-7	once	TGCGCCAGCAGCCCCGGGTACGAGCAGTACTTC	CASSPGYEQYF
TRBV4-1	-	TRBJ2-2	-	TGCGCCAGCAGCCAAGATCGAGGGGCTGGAACCGGGGAGCTGTTTTTT	CASSQDRGAGTGELFF
TRBV6-2/TRBV6-3	TRBD1	TRBJ1-5	-	TGTGCCAGCAGTCAGTTAACAGGGGGGCAGAATCAGCCCCAGCATTTT	CASSQLTGGQNQPQHF
TRBV7-2	-	TRBJ2-1	-	TGTGCCAGCAGCTTACCCAGGGTACCGTTCTTC	CASSLPRVPFF